Presented here are 21 T cell receptor beta chains from one specimen sequenced in a study of cytomegalovirus exposure and HLA in healthy donors. PCR involved 60 Vbeta and 13 Jbeta primers. Method: immunoSEQ multiplex PCR; TCRdb's copy keeps in-frame clones and lacks some. The repertoire holds roughly 93,000 clones, with just under 80% as singletons. Sequenced: PBMCs. The receptors originated from a man younger than 40 in good health and CMV-seronegative.

This chain links TRBV6-6 with TRBJ1-4; TRBD1 aligns across 7 bases. The CDR3 sequence is 16 residues long. CDR1 is MNHNY, CDR2 SVGAGI, per germline (reference sequence). V trimming: 2 bases; J trimming: 4 bases; junction bases outside the gene matches: 7. The DNA for the CDR3 is TGTGCCAGCAGTTACGCTCCGGGACAGCGTAATGAAAAACTGTTTTTT. Its translation is CASSYAPGQRNEKLFF.

The CDR3 region has the DNA TGTGCCATCAATACTGACGGAGACACTGAAGCTTTCTTT. Amino acids: CAINTDGDTEAFF. The chain has TRBV10-3 and TRBJ1-1; D call uncertain. Trimming cost V 7 bases and J 3 bases, with 12 bases left between them. The CDR3 extends over 13 amino acids. The germline gives CDR1 ENHRY, CDR2 SYGVKD.

The gene calls are TRBV11-2 and TRBJ2-7; no clear D gene. CDR3 size: 13 residues. Germline V gives CDR1 SGHAT, CDR2 FQNNGV. V gave up 0 bases and J gave up 5 bases, with 8 bases separating them. CDR3 region: CASSLDYMNEQYF. In nucleotides, the CDR3 is TGTGCCAGCAGCTTAGATTACATGAACGAGCAGTACTTC.

This clone was seen only once. The gene calls are TRBV28 and TRBJ1-5, with TRBD1 matching 8 bases. The CDR3 is made up of 15 amino acids. Germline V gene data show CDR1 as MDHEN and CDR2 as SYDVKM. Trimming at V came to 3 bases and at J to 6 bases, leaving 7 bases not matched to a gene. CDR3 residues: CASSFPGGAGQPQHF. The CDR3 DNA reads as TGTGCCAGCAGTTTTCCAGGGGGCGCGGGTCAGCCCCAGCATTTT.

The chain employs TRBV19 and TRBJ1-1, with 7 positions matching TRBD1. CDR1 is LNHDA and CDR2 is SQIVND in the germline V gene (reference sequence). The length of the CDR3 is 15 residues. V was clipped by 7 bases and J by 4 bases; unmatched bases: 12. CDR3 sequence (DNA): TGTGCCAGTACCTACAGGGGAGGATTGCGCACTGAAGCTTTCTTT. Translating it yields CASTYRGGLRTEAFF.

In the case of this clone: Germline is not matched at one junction end, which may reflect a read error. The V gene is TRBV6-1, the J gene TRBJ2-5; possibly TRBD1 for D (5 bases). Looked up from germline, CDR1 is MNHNS and CDR2 is SASEGT. This CDR3 comprises 15 residues. The CDR3 nucleotides are TGTGCCGGCAGTGAATATGGTGGGCCAGGGGAGACCCAGTACTTC. As protein: CAGSEYGGPGETQYF.

J is TRBJ1-2 and V is TRBV2; no clear D gene. The CDR3 is made up of 12 amino acids. Per germline, CDR1 SNHLY and CDR2 FYNNEI. V dropped 6 bases and J dropped 8 bases, with 13 bases sitting between them. In DNA, the CDR3 is TGTGCCAGCAGAGTGCGGGTTCGGGGCTACACCTTC. Residues: CASRVRVRGYTF.

This chain connects TRBV7-9 to TRBJ1-2; tentatively, D is TRBD1 (6 bases). With 5 bases removed from V and 6 bases from J, the gap between germline ends came to 16 bases. CDR1 and CDR2 from the germline V gene are SEHNR and FQNEAQ (reference sequence). The length of the CDR3 is 14 residues. The CDR3 nucleotides read TGTGCCAGCAGCCCAGGGTCGGGGGGCCATGGCTACACCTTC. Its protein is CASSPGSGGHGYTF.

The chain links TRBV19 to TRBJ1-1; possibly TRBD1 for D (5 bases). The CDR3 is 16 amino acids. The germline V gene encodes CDR1 LNHDA and CDR2 SQIVND (reference sequence). Deletions cut 7 bases from V and 2 bases from J, with 20 bases between. CDR3 region: CASTRVAGGTNTEAFF. CDR3 nucleotides: TGTGCCAGTACGCGGGTGGCAGGAGGGACCAACACTGAAGCTTTCTTT. Full variable domain (missing parts from reference TRBV19 and TRBJ1-1): DGGITQSPKYLFRKEGQNVTLSCEQNLNHDAMYWYRQDPGQGLRLIYYSQIVNDFQKGDIAEGYSVSREKKESFPLTVTSAQKNPTAFYLCASTRVAGGTNTEAFFGQGTRLTVV.

J is TRBJ2-7 and V is TRBV5-1; 10 bases are a match to TRBD1. This CDR3 is built from 15 residues. V gave up 0 bases and J gave up 3 bases; unmatched junction bases: 3. The germline gives CDR1 SGHRS, CDR2 YFSETQ. DNA of the CDR3: TGCGCCAGCAGCTTGGCGGGACAGGGGAGCTACGAGCAGTACTTC. Residues: CASSLAGQGSYEQYF.

V usage is TRBV30 and J usage is TRBJ2-5; D possibly corresponds to TRBD1 (5 bases). V lost 3 bases to trimming and J lost 9 bases, with 11 bases between them. CDR1 is GTSNPN, CDR2 SVGIG, per germline (reference sequence). The CDR3 totals 11 residues. The CDR3 sequence is CAWRPLGAQYF. CDR3 bases: TGTGCCTGGAGGCCGTTAGGGGCCCAGTACTTC.

The gene calls are TRBV10-1 and TRBJ2-1, with a tentative D call TRBD2 (6 bases). The germline V gene has CDR1 WNHNN and CDR2 SYGVQD (reference sequence). The V and J ends lost 2 bases and 6 bases respectively, with 11 bases between them. The CDR3 consists of 14 residues. The CDR3 region has the DNA TGCGCCAGCAGTGAGCGGGAGTTCTTCAATGAGCAGTTCTTC. Its translation is CASSEREFFNEQFF.

The V and J genes are TRBV18 and TRBJ2-7; a weak D match, TRBD1 (6 bases). The V and J ends lost 6 bases and 0 bases respectively, with 12 bases between them. The CDR3 runs to 14 residues. Germline lookup yields CDR1 KGHSH and CDR2 LQKENI. CDR3: CASSPGQNSYEQYF. The CDR3, as DNA: TGTGCCAGCTCCCCAGGACAGAACTCCTACGAGCAGTACTTC.

This clone was seen a single time. Within the sample, other DNA sequences also encode this same CDR3. The chain couples TRBV19 to TRBJ2-7, with TRBD1 matching over 7 bases. The CDR3 has 15 amino acids. CDR1 is LNHDA and CDR2 is SQIVND in the germline V gene (reference sequence). With 4 bases clipped from V and 2 bases from J, the junction kept 8 bases outside the gene matches. In DNA form, the CDR3 reads TGTGCCAGTAGTACCCAATCGACAGGGACCTACGAGCAGTACTTC. Translation: CASSTQSTGTYEQYF.

The chain is built from TRBV11-1 and TRBJ1-1; 8 bases agree with TRBD1. The V and J ends lost 4 bases and 2 bases, in that order; junction bases with no gene match: 3. The CDR3 runs 14 residues. Germline assignment: CDR1 SGHAT and CDR2 FQDESV (reference sequence). CDR3 nucleotides: TGTGCCAGCAGCTCCGACAGGGGAAACACTGAAGCTTTCTTT. Translated: CASSSDRGNTEAFF.

The chain is built from TRBV10-3 and TRBJ1-1; 7 bases line up with TRBD1. CDR1 is ENHRY and CDR2 is SYGVKD in the germline V gene. Unmatched junction bases numbered 10, after V lost 3 bases and J lost 0 bases. This CDR3 region has 17 residues. For the CDR3, the DNA is TGTGCCATCAGTGATACACCGGGACAGATCTTGAACACTGAAGCTTTCTTT. It codes for CAISDTPGQILNTEAFF.

The chain uses TRBV5-1 and TRBJ1-4; 8 nucleotides agree with TRBD1. Per the germline V gene, CDR1 is SGHRS and CDR2 is YFSETQ. The V gene end was trimmed by 1 base and the J gene end by 8 bases; junction bases not matched to a gene: 4. The CDR3 extends over 14 amino acids. The CDR3: CASSLQGAQEKLFF. The CDR3 DNA reads TGCGCCAGCAGCTTGCAGGGGGCGCAGGAAAAACTGTTTTTT.

The chain uses TRBV10-3 and TRBJ2-2; D is possibly TRBD1 (6 bases). Germline lookup yields CDR1 ENHRY and CDR2 SYGVKD. The germline V and J ends were trimmed by 2 bases and 8 bases, with 12 bases remaining between them. The CDR3 has 14 amino acids. The CDR3 loop reads CAISEPTGGGELFF. The CDR3 DNA is TGTGCCATCAGTGAGCCGACAGGAGGAGGGGAGCTGTTTTTT.

The chain is built from TRBV4-3 and TRBJ2-5; 8 bases fit TRBD1. CDR3 length: 16 amino acids. After removal of 0 bases from V and 4 bases from J, the junction contained 7 bases not matched to a gene. The germline gives CDR1 LGHNA, CDR2 YSLEER. CDR3 amino acids: CASSQEAGGLSETQYF. DNA for the CDR3: TGCGCCAGCAGCCAAGAGGCAGGGGGCCTTTCAGAGACCCAGTACTTC.

This chain uses TRBV10-2 with TRBJ2-7, with TRBD2 matching over 13 bases. Per germline, CDR1 WSHSY and CDR2 SAAADI. The CDR3 runs 18 residues. Trimming removed 6 bases from V and 5 bases from J; junction bases left unmatched: 16. The CDR3 DNA reads as TGCGCCAGCAGGCAAGGGGGACTAGCGGGACGTTCGGAACACGAGCAGTACTTC. Translating it yields CASRQGGLAGRSEHEQYF.

The V call is TRBV7-8, the J call TRBJ2-2; D may be TRBD1 (6 bases). V was pared by 6 bases and J by 3 bases, with 11 bases between. Germline V lookup: CDR1 SGHVS, CDR2 FQNEAQ. The CDR3 runs 14 residues. The DNA of the CDR3 is TGTGCCAGCAGAGGGGGAAAGGACACCGGGGAGCTGTTTTTT. This codes for CASRGGKDTGELFF.